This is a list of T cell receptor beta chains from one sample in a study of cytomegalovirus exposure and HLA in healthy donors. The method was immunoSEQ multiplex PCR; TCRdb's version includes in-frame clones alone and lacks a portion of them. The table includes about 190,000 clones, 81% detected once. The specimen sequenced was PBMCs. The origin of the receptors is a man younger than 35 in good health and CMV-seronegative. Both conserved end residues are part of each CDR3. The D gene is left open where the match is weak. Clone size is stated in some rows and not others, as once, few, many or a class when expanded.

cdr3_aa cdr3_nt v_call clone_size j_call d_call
CASSWGSGEKLFF TGTGCCAGCAGTTGGGGCAGTGGCGAAAAACTGTTTTTT TRBV27 . TRBJ1-4 .
CASSLEGQSNEKLFF TGTGCCAGCAGCTTGGAGGGGCAAAGTAATGAAAAACTGTTTTTT TRBV5-4 . TRBJ1-4 .
CASSQELVQDTQYF TGCGCCAGCAGCCAAGAACTAGTTCAGGATACGCAGTATTTT TRBV4-3 . TRBJ2-3 .
CASRPSTDSNQPQHF TGTGCCAGCAGACCGTCGACAGATAGCAATCAGCCCCAGCATTTT TRBV6-6 few TRBJ1-5 .
CSASEAFF TGCAGTGCGTCGGAAGCTTTCTTT TRBV20-1 . TRBJ1-1 .
CASVRTAIYEQYF TGTGCCAGCGTCCGGACAGCGATTTACGAGCAGTACTTC TRBV2 . TRBJ2-7 .
CASSTPIRRETQYF TGTGCCAGCAGCACCCCGATTCGGCGGGAGACCCAGTACTTC TRBV7-6 . TRBJ2-5 .
CASSPVREAFSYNEQFF TGTGCCAGCAGCCCCGTTAGGGAGGCCTTTTCCTACAATGAGCAGTTCTTC TRBV13 few TRBJ2-1 .
CASSQERNREETQYF TGCGCCAGCAGCCAAGAAAGGAACAGGGAAGAGACCCAGTACTTC TRBV4-3 . TRBJ2-5 .
CATSRDRTGVNTEAFF TGTGCCACCAGCAGAGATCGAACAGGGGTGAACACTGAAGCTTTCTTT TRBV15 . TRBJ1-1 TRBD1
CASSSLAGKETQYF TGTGCCAGCAGCTCACTAGCGGGAAAAGAGACCCAGTACTTC TRBV7-2 . TRBJ2-5 TRBD2
CASSQEGGFNQPQHF TGCGCCAGCAGCCAAGAGGGGGGTTTTAATCAGCCCCAGCATTTT TRBV4-3 . TRBJ1-5 .
CASSKDRVGDTQYF TGCGCCAGCAGCAAGGACAGGGTTGGAGATACGCAGTATTTT TRBV5-1 once TRBJ2-3 TRBD1
CASSIPTGGIAGNQPQHF TGTGCCAGTAGTATCCCGACAGGGGGCATAGCGGGCAATCAGCCCCAGCATTTT TRBV19 . TRBJ1-5 TRBD1
CASSVEGGSGNTIYF TGTGCCAGCAGCGTTGAGGGGGGGTCTGGAAACACCATATATTTT TRBV2 . TRBJ1-3 .
CASSYNSVTQTGELFF TGTGCCAGCAGTTATAATTCGGTAACCCAAACCGGGGAGCTGTTTTTT TRBV6-6 . TRBJ2-2 .
CASSLAGNFGNTIYF TGTGCCAGCAGCTTGGCCGGGAATTTTGGAAACACCATATATTTT TRBV5-8 . TRBJ1-3 .
CASSLGAGGSSYEQYF TGTGCCAGCAGCTTAGGGGCGGGAGGGAGCTCCTACGAGCAGTACTTC TRBV11-2 once TRBJ2-7 TRBD2
CARGGGRTEAFF TGTGCCCGCGGGGGGGGTAGGACTGAAGCTTTCTTT TRBV9 . TRBJ1-1 .
CASSELNQPQHF TGTGCCAGCAGTGAACTAAATCAGCCCCAGCATTTT TRBV6-1 . TRBJ1-5 .
CASKGDITDTQYF TGTGCCAGCAAAGGGGACATCACAGATACGCAGTATTTT TRBV6-5 . TRBJ2-3 .
CASSLQDTQYF TGCGCCAGCAGCTTGCAAGATACGCAGTATTTT TRBV5-1 . TRBJ2-3 .
CASSILAGNSYNEQFF TGTGCCAGCAGCATTCTAGCAGGAAACTCCTACAATGAGCAGTTCTTC TRBV9 . TRBJ2-1 .
CASSPSSYNEQFF TGTGCCAGCAGCCCCAGCTCCTACAATGAGCAGTTCTTC TRBV7-3 . TRBJ2-1 .
CASSVIGLSGNTIYF TGTGCCAGCAGCGTAATTGGACTTTCTGGAAACACCATATATTTT TRBV9 . TRBJ1-3 .
CASSVSRYEQYF TGTGCCAGCAGTGTAAGCCGGTACGAGCAGTACTTC TRBV25-1 . TRBJ2-7 .
CASSSPGRGHEQYF TGTGCCAGCAGTTCCCCCGGCAGGGGGCACGAGCAGTACTTC TRBV27 . TRBJ2-7 TRBD1
CASSDLPGFLDTGELFF TGTGCCAGCAGTGATCTTCCGGGTTTTCTAGACACCGGGGAGCTGTTTTTT TRBV6-1 few TRBJ2-2 .
CASSQVLGDSPLHF TGCGCCAGCAGCCAAGTTTTAGGGGATTCACCCCTCCACTTT TRBV4-3 few TRBJ1-6 .
CASSPTGNSGELFF TGTGCCAGCAGCCCCACAGGGAACTCCGGGGAGCTGTTTTTT TRBV11-3 . TRBJ2-2 .
CASSSGTGLAGSYNEQFF TGTGCCAGCAGCTCGGGGACCGGACTAGCGGGCTCCTACAATGAGCAGTTCTTC TRBV5-8 . TRBJ2-1 TRBD2
CASSDTGTSYEQYF TGTGCCAGCAGTGATACAGGGACGTCCTACGAGCAGTACTTC TRBV27 . TRBJ2-7 .
CASSPRQGRLTGELFF TGTGCCAGCAGCCCCCGGCAGGGGCGATTGACCGGGGAGCTGTTTTTT TRBV7-2 . TRBJ2-2 .
CASSGLAGSYNEQFF TGTGCCAGCAGTGGACTAGCGGGATCCTACAATGAGCAGTTCTTC TRBV2 . TRBJ2-1 TRBD2
CASSEVLLSYEQYF TGTGCCAGCAGCGAAGTATTACTCTCCTACGAGCAGTACTTC TRBV7-9 . TRBJ2-7 .
CAIGGRTGGPGSSYNEQFF TGTGCCATCGGTGGGAGGACGGGGGGGCCTGGAAGCTCCTACAATGAGCAGTTCTTC TRBV10-3 once TRBJ2-1 TRBD2
CASSRTGSSIRETQYF TGTGCCAGCAGCCGGACAGGGTCTTCGATTCGGGAGACCCAGTACTTC TRBV9 . TRBJ2-5 TRBD1
CASSQDTHGSWIGELFF TGCGCCAGCAGCCAAGATACCCACGGGAGTTGGATCGGGGAGCTGTTTTTT TRBV4-3 . TRBJ2-2 .
CASSYRDRVNNEQFF TGTGCCAGCAGCTACCGGGACAGGGTGAACAATGAGCAGTTCTTC TRBV5-6 few TRBJ2-1 TRBD1
CASSASGQGKETQYF TGTGCCAGCAGCGCCTCCGGACAGGGCAAAGAGACCCAGTACTTC TRBV9 . TRBJ2-5 TRBD1